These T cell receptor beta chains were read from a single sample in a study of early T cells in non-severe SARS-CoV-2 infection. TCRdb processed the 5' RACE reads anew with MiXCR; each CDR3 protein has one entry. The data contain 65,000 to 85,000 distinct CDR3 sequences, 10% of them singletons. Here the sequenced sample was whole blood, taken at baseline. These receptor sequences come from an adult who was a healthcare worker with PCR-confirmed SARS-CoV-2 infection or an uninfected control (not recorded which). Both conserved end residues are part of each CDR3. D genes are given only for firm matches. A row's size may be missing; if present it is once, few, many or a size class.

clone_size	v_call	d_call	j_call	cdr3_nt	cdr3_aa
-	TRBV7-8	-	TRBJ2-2	TGTGCCAGCAGCTTAGAGGGGGGGACCTCGAACACCGGGGAGCTGTTTTTT	CASSLEGGTSNTGELFF
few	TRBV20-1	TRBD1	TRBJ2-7	TGCGTCGGGACAGGGGGTTCCGAGCAGTACTTC	CVGTGGSEQYF
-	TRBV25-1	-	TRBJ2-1	TGTGCCAGCAGTGAATCATTCAAGGGGGGTCACTACAATGAGCAGTTCTTC	CASSESFKGGHYNEQFF
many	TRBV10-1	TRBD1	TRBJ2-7	TGCGCCAGCAGTGAGTCGAGACAGGGGGCAGACGGCTACGAGCAGTACTTC	CASSESRQGADGYEQYF
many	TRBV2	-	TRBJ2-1	TGTGCCAGCACCTACCTGGGGGCGGGAGTGGGCAATGAGCAGTTCTTC	CASTYLGAGVGNEQFF
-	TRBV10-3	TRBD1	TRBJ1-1	TGTGCCACCAGACAGGGAAGGATGAGGGAGGACAAAGCTTTCTTT	CATRQGRMREDKAFF
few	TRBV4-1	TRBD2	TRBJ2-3	TGCGCCAGCAGCCAAGGGACTAGCGGGACTAGCACAGATACGCAGTATTTT	CASSQGTSGTSTDTQYF
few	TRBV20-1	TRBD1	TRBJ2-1	TGCAGTGCTAGAGATCTAAGGGGGCCCAACAATGAGCAGTTCTTC	CSARDLRGPNNEQFF
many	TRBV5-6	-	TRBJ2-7	TGTGCCAGCAGTCGTGACATAGCCTACGAGCAGTACTTC	CASSRDIAYEQYF
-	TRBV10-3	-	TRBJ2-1	TGTGCCCGTCGGGGGACTGAGCAGTTCTTC	CARRGTEQFF
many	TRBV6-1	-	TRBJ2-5	TGTGCCAGCAGTGAATTGAACCTGGAAGAGACCCAGTACTTC	CASSELNLEETQYF
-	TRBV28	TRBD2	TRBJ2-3	TGTGCCAGCACAGCGGGAGGCACAGATACGCAGTATTTT	CASTAGGTDTQYF
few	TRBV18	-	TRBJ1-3	TGTGCCAGCTCACCCTCCGAAAACACCATATATTTT	CASSPSENTIYF
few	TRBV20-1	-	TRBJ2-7	TGCAGTGCTCCCTTTCCGCCGACCCCACTCCCATACGAGCAGTACTTC	CSAPFPPTPLPYEQYF
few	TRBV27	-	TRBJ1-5	TGTGCCAGCGGAACTACAGGACGAGGGAAGAATCAGCCCCAGCATTTT	CASGTTGRGKNQPQHF
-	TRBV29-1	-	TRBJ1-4	TGCAGCGTTGAAATCTCCAGAAATGAAAAACTGTTTTTT	CSVEISRNEKLFF
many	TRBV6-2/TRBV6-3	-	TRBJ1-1	TGTGCCAGCAGTTATGAGACCGGGGGGATCAAGAACACTGAAGCTTTCTTT	CASSYETGGIKNTEAFF
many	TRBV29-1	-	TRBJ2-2	TGCAGCGTCTCCCAACAGGAAAACACCGGGGAGCTGTTTTTT	CSVSQQENTGELFF
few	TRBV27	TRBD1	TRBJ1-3	TGTGCCAGCAGTTTATTCGGACAGGGGACAGCCGACTTCGGAAACACCATATATTTT	CASSLFGQGTADFGNTIYF
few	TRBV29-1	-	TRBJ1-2	TGCAGCGTTGAGCGAGACAGAGCTAACTATGGCTACACCTTC	CSVERDRANYGYTF
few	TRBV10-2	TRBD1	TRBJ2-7	TGCGCCAGCAGTGAGTCCGGGACAGGGTTCTCCTACGAGCAGTACTTC	CASSESGTGFSYEQYF
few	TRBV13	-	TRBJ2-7	TGTGCCAGCAGCTTAGGGGGACACCCCGTGTGGGACTACGAGCAGTACTTC	CASSLGGHPVWDYEQYF
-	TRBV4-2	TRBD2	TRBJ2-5	TGTGCCAGCAGCCAAGGCGGGAGAGAAGAGACCCAGTACTTC	CASSQGGREETQYF
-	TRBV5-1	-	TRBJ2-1	TGCGCCAGCAGCTTGGCCCCAGGGGTCTACAATGAGCAGTTCTTC	CASSLAPGVYNEQFF
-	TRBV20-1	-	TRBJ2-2	TGCAGTGCTAGTAGCATCACGAACACCGGGGAGCTGTTTTTT	CSASSITNTGELFF
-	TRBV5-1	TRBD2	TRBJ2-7	TGCGCCAGCAGCCCACTTGGGGCCAACGGGAGGGAGCAGTACTTC	CASSPLGANGREQYF
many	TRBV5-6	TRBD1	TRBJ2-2	TGTGCCAGCACCTGGGGACAGGGGAACACCGGGGAGCTGTTTTTT	CASTWGQGNTGELFF
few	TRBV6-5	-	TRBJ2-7	TGTCTCCTTCGGAGCTCCTACGAGCAGTACTTC	CLLRSSYEQYF
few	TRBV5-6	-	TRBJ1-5	TGTGCCAGCAGATCGGGACCGGGAAACAATCAGCCCCAGCATTTT	CASRSGPGNNQPQHF
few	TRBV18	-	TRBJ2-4	TGTGCCAGCTCACCACCGCCGAGATTACTAGCCAAAAACATTCAGTACTTC	CASSPPPRLLAKNIQYF
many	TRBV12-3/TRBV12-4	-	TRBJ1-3	TGTGCCAGCAGATCAGGGACGGGATCCTCTGGAAACACCATATATTTT	CASRSGTGSSGNTIYF